This T cell receptor (beta chain) was sequenced during a study of CD8+ T cells in alopecia areata. General study results and limits: Affected scalp, especially in alopecia totalis/universalis, had a higher clonality than normal scalp did.

On this clone itself: Antigen unknown.

Treatment: oral pan-JAK inhibitor, 5-10 mg twice daily. Peripheral blood and lesional scalp punch biopsies were taken from alopecia areata patients. From germline, CDR1 is SEHNR and CDR2 FQNEAQ (reference sequence). CDR3 length: 15 residues. V was trimmed by 6 bases and J by 6 bases, leaving 20 bases between them. Reverse transcribed after extraction, RNA yielded cDNA as the sequencing template. The method was immunoSEQ multiplex PCR; TCRdb's version includes in-frame clones alone and lacks a portion of them. The sample includes about 190,000 clones, more than 55% of them seen just once. The sequence derives from a human donor with alopecia areata. The chain couples TRBV7-9 to TRBJ1-2; D gene uncertain. The material sequenced was CD4+ T cells sorted from blood, taken at week 4, from a patient treated with tofacitinib. CDR3 sequence: CASRKTGSGVNGYTF. The CDR3 bases are TGTGCCAGCAGGAAGACCGGCAGTGGGGTCAATGGCTACACCTTC.